This T cell receptor beta chain was retrieved from a study of siplizumab effects on memory and regulatory T cells. The study's findings and limits: The authors did not confirm suppressive function in proliferating Tregs from siplizumab cultures. Roughly 75-97% of proliferating CD4+ or CD8+ clones lacked a naive or memory phenotype that could be assigned. Naive T cells appeared more diverse than memory cells and seemed to be major alloresponse contributors.

In the case of this clone: Its antigen is not identified.

From germline, CDR1 is SGHTA and CDR2 FQGTGA. V lost 1 base to trimming and J lost 7 bases, with 11 bases between them. This CDR3 is 14 amino acids long. Sequenced by immunoSEQ multiplex PCR; TCRdb stores in-frame clones only, minus some. This sample has more than 90,000 clones, with over 90% found just once. The gene calls are TRBV7-3 and TRBJ2-1, with D perhaps TRBD1 (5 bases). This TCR was recovered from a human donor in good health. Sequences were obtained from non-Treg CD4+ T cells sorted from blood. The DNA for the CDR3 is TGTGCCAGCAGCTTAAACAGGCGAGTGAATGAGCAGTTCTTC. Translated, it gives CASSLNRRVNEQFF.